This T cell receptor (beta chain) was captured by sequencing in a study of T cells in Graves' hyperthyroidism and ophthalmopathy (dated by TCRdb to about 2019). In terms of the full investigation: Peripheral blood was sampled at the time of initial diagnosis, prior to any treatment. Following sampling, methimazole starting at 30 mg daily was given to hyperthyroidism patients, and high-dose intravenous methylprednisolone was given to ophthalmopathy patients. In roughly six Graves' hyperthyroidism patients, the study also compared T-cell repertoires from thyroid tissue with T-cell repertoires from blood. A discovery cohort of fewer than 110 patients, approximately 45 with Graves' ophthalmopathy and about 60 with stable Graves' hyperthyroidism, was used to find distinguishing TCR V-J signatures. TCR Vbeta CDR3 sequencing of some 140 peripheral blood samples (about 45 ophthalmopathy, 70 to 85 hyperthyroidism and approximately 17 progressor patients) is reported in the paper. Prospective prediction of ophthalmopathy was tested in an independent validation cohort of under 20 hyperthyroidism patients and some 17 patients who later progressed to ophthalmopathy. For training and testing, the 100 or so patients in the discovery cohort were randomly divided in a 7:3 ratio.

Amplification of TCR beta CDR3 regions was carried out from RNA transcripts. The first round of RT-PCR for the TCR CDR3 was performed with the HTBI primer set and the Qiagen OneStep RT-PCR kit. Libraries were constructed in a second round of multiplex PCR, after which size selection and purification were carried out. The libraries were sequenced on an Illumina HiSeq2000 using paired-end 100 bp reads. On the authors' methods: SOAPnuke was used to process the raw data, throwing out any read that contained adapters or uncalled bases, had a mean Phred below 15, or lacked an exact constant-primer or identifier match. COPE v1.2.5 was used to merge high-quality paired reads, and clonotypes were defined as unique nucleotide sequences. MiTCR v1.1 was used to align clonotypes to the IMGT TRBV, TRBD and TRBJ reference segments. Only V-J combinations with frequency above 0.0001, covering 99% to 99.2% of repertoires, were analysed. The TCS score was defined as the ratio of F50 (clonal expansion) to E x V (chaos), calculated using BLOSUM62-based TCRdist between CDR3 peptides within each V-J. Welch's t-statistics and random forest reduced 500 to 550 V-J features to 10 to 15, which were used in a naive Bayes classifier (R e1071). Clones were called with MiXCR by TCRdb after fastp trimmed the public reads at Q25, and only in-frame beta chains were retained. Every distinct CDR3 protein forms one entry, paired with its most common genes and DNA. None of the V and J calls come from the authors' own analysis; TCRdb made them. The sample records 600,000 to 900,000 distinct CDR3 sequences, about 17% of which are singletons. 8.4% of the sample is held by the ten biggest clonotypes.

Here is what the overall study found, with its caveats: Sample size was not statistically predetermined, and investigators were not blinded to group allocation. A model built on a 13 V-J signature distinguished ophthalmopathy from stable hyperthyroidism, reaching roughly 88% sensitivity and about 81% specificity in cross-validation and 80%/75% in testing. Most expanded thyroid clonotypes (frequency above 0.001) were also detected in blood, a finding suggesting that blood repertoires may reflect thyroid immune responses. In validation, the model predicted progression to ophthalmopathy a median of roughly 6.5 months before onset, with roughly 70% sensitivity and about 75% specificity.

This clonotype was found many times. Its binding antigen is unknown. No qualities accompany the bases; no much larger clone lies one base away. Stable Graves' hyperthyroidism was defined as no progression to ophthalmopathy during 18 months of follow-up. Hyperthyroidism patients were newly diagnosed, had a disease duration of under 2 months, and were aged 18 to 65 years. The study excluded patients with uncontrolled infections, other autoimmune diseases, pregnancy or lactation. Diagnoses were established on the basis of clinical symptoms, serum thyroxine and TRAb, thyroid ultrasound, and orbital computed tomography. PBMCs were separated from under 12 ml of fresh peripheral blood using Ficoll-Paque density gradient centrifugation. Trizol reagent was used to extract total RNA, and RNA quality was then checked on an Agilent 2100 Bioanalyzer. This sequence was found in a man in his late teens or twenties with Graves' hyperthyroidism. Sequencing was carried out using blood.

At the DNA level, the sequence is TGTGCCAGCCGCCTAGCGGGAGTCGAGACCCAGTACTTC. This is translated as CASRLAGVETQYF. Here the chain combines TRBV28 and TRBJ2-5; 10 junctional bases match TRBD2. The CDR3 measures 13 amino acids from cysteine to phenylalanine. The retained sequence is limited to the CDR3, 39 bases, with the frame set at the first base. The germline V gene gives CDR1 as MDHEN and CDR2 as SYDVKM. Trimmed from V: 8 bases; trimmed from J: 5 bases; junction bases lacking a gene match: 5. The entire variable domain, with the stretches around the CDR3 drawn from the reference TRBV28 and TRBJ2-5 proteins, is DVKVTQSSRYLVKRTGEKVFLECVQDMDHENMFWYRQDPGLGLRLIYFSYDVKMKEKGDIPEGYSVSREKKERFSLILESASTNQTSMYLCASRLAGVETQYFGPGTRLLVL.